This entry lists 16 T cell receptor beta chains sequenced from one sample in a study of Graves' ophthalmopathy and Graves' hyperthyroidism. The study amplified TCR beta CDR3 regions using RNA transcripts. Amplification began with first-round RT-PCR using HTBI primers, then second-round multiplex PCR was performed. TCRdb fed the multiplex PCR reads into MiXCR, producing one record per CDR3 protein. The sample lists 360,000 or so distinct CDR3 sequences, about 16% occurring once. Sequencing input: peripheral blood. These receptors were taken from a woman aged 18 to 35 with Graves' ophthalmopathy.

This clonotype has a handful of counts. The CDR3 reads CASSLSRGVVTEAFF. As DNA, the CDR3 is TGTGCCAGCAGCCTAAGCCGGGGGGTTGTCACTGAAGCTTTCTTT. The chain combines TRBV6-2 or TRBV6-3 with TRBJ1-1; maybe TRBD1 (5 bases). CDR3 length: 15 residues. The germline V gene encodes CDR1 MNHEY and CDR2 SVGEGT. V lost 6 bases to trimming and J lost 4 bases, with 18 bases between them.

This clonotype has a count of ten or more. This chain uses TRBV2 with TRBJ1-2; TRBD1 matches at 7 bases. The length of the CDR3 is 12 residues. Unmatched junction bases numbered 6, after V lost 7 bases and J lost 7 bases. Germline V CDR1 and CDR2: SNHLY, FYNNEI. This CDR3 reads CASNTGVGGYTF. The CDR3 DNA sequence: TGTGCCAGCAACACAGGGGTGGGTGGCTACACCTTC.

This clonotype was observed many times. The chain links TRBV6-1 to TRBJ2-7; D remains unclear. Germline V CDR1 and CDR2: MNHNS, SASEGT. V was shortened by 4 bases and J by 3 bases, with 4 bases between the two germline ends. The CDR3 runs to 11 residues. The CDR3 nucleotides are TGTGCCAGCAGTGGACTCTACGAGCAGTACTTC. Its translation is CASSGLYEQYF.

This clonotype has a count of ten or more. The chain carries TRBV11-2 and TRBJ2-4; 11 bases line up with TRBD2. Per germline, CDR1 SGHAT and CDR2 FQNNGV. This CDR3 contains 16 residues. Unmatched junction bases numbered 5, after V lost 5 bases and J lost 2 bases. In DNA form, the CDR3 reads TGTGCCAGCAGCACGGGGACTAGCGGCACCAAAAACATTCAGTACTTC. Translated: CASSTGTSGTKNIQYF.

This clonotype was seen only a few times. The chain combines TRBV7-2 with TRBJ2-7, with D perhaps assigned TRBD1 or TRBD2 (5 bases each). Germline-derived CDR1 and CDR2 are SGHTA and FQGNSA. The V gene lost 7 bases and the J gene lost 2 bases, with 15 bases spanning the gap. This CDR3 has 14 amino acids. CDR3: CASTTWGKTYEQYF. CDR3 DNA sequence: TGTGCCAGCACCACGTGGGGGAAAACCTACGAGCAGTACTTC.

This clonotype was observed many times. In DNA form, the CDR3 reads TGTGCCAGCTTGCAGACCCCGGGAGTAGAGACCCAGTACTTC. It is translated as CASLQTPGVETQYF. V is TRBV28 and J is TRBJ2-5; D possibly corresponds to TRBD2 (6 bases). CDR1 and CDR2 (germline): MDHEN, SYDVKM. Between the trimmed V and J ends, which lost 8 bases and 4 bases, there was a span of 17 bases. This CDR3 region has 14 residues. The full variable domain, its missing parts supplied by reference TRBV28 and TRBJ2-5, is DVKVTQSSRYLVKRTGEKVFLECVQDMDHENMFWYRQDPGLGLRLIYFSYDVKMKEKGDIPEGYSVSREKKERFSLILESASTNQTSMYLCASLQTPGVETQYFGPGTRLLVL.

This clonotype was seen repeatedly, ten times or more. The CDR3 loop is CASSYSGTTKETQYF. CDR3 nucleotide sequence: TGTGCCAGCAGTTACTCCGGGACGACGAAAGAGACCCAGTACTTC. The chain links TRBV6-2 or TRBV6-3 to TRBJ2-5; either TRBD1 or TRBD2 may fit D (5 bases each). V was trimmed by 0 bases and J by 3 bases, leaving 11 bases between them. The CDR3 is made up of 15 amino acids. CDR1 and CDR2 from the germline V gene are MNHEY and SVGEGT.

In this sample, this clonotype turned up many times. The genes are TRBV6-1 and TRBJ2-5; 9 positions agree with TRBD2. This CDR3 contains 15 residues. Germline V gene data show CDR1 as MNHNS and CDR2 as SASEGT. Trimming took 3 bases from V and 5 from J; bases not matched to a gene: 7. The CDR3 DNA sequence: TGTGCCAGCAGTGAGAGGGGACTAGCCGTGGAGACCCAGTACTTC. This gives the protein CASSERGLAVETQYF.

The chain links TRBV6-5 to TRBJ2-7; D is undetermined. The CDR3 runs to 15 residues. The V end lost 2 bases, the J end lost 0 bases, and 11 bases lay between the germline ends. Germline V CDR1 and CDR2: MNHEY, SVGAGI. The CDR3 DNA follows: TGTGCCAGCAGTTACGACTCTGCGCTCTCCTACGAGCAGTACTTC. Translated: CASSYDSALSYEQYF.

V usage is TRBV10-3 and J usage is TRBJ1-6; D possibly corresponds to TRBD1 (5 bases). This CDR3 is 15 amino acids long. Germline V gene sequence: CDR1 ENHRY, CDR2 SYGVKD. The germline V and J ends were trimmed by 0 bases and 9 bases, with 12 bases remaining between them. CDR3 sequence: CAISESIGTGSPLHF. The DNA for the CDR3 is TGTGCCATCAGTGAGTCGATAGGGACCGGTTCACCCCTCCACTTT.

This clonotype was seen many times. This chain links TRBV20-1 with TRBJ2-5; maybe TRBD1 (5 bases). Trimming took off 4 bases at V and 2 bases at J, with 11 bases between the two ends. The germline gives CDR1 DFQATT, CDR2 SNEGSKA (reference sequence). This CDR3 region has 13 residues. This chain's CDR3 is CSANTGEQETQYF. CDR3 DNA: TGCAGTGCTAATACAGGCGAACAAGAGACCCAGTACTTC.

Many counts were recorded for this clonotype. This chain uses TRBV27 with TRBJ2-3, with 12 bases aligning to TRBD2. The junction had 4 bases not matched to a gene; V was cut back by 3 bases and J by 0 bases. The germline CDR1 and CDR2 sequences are MNHEY and SMNVEV (reference sequence). This CDR3 comprises 17 residues. For the CDR3, the DNA is TGTGCCAGCAGTTTTCCTGGACTAGCGGGAAGCACAGATACGCAGTATTTT. This encodes CASSFPGLAGSTDTQYF.

The sample holds many counts of this clonotype. The chain employs TRBV4-3 and TRBJ1-6; D is possibly TRBD1 (5 bases). The V and J ends lost 1 base and 6 bases respectively, with 13 bases between them. This CDR3 spans 16 amino acids. Germline V CDR1 and CDR2: LGHNA, YSLEER. In nucleotides, the CDR3 is TGCGCCAGCAGCCAAGGTTTCGGCAGGGCTAATTCACCCCTCCACTTT. Translated: CASSQGFGRANSPLHF.

The V call is TRBV28, the J call TRBJ2-7, with 10 positions matching TRBD2. The junction had 2 bases not matched to a gene; V was cut back by 3 bases and J by 3 bases. Germline CDR1 and CDR2: MDHEN and SYDVKM. The CDR3 runs to 14 residues. The CDR3 region is CASSLPSGGYEQYF. CDR3 in DNA: TGTGCCAGCAGTTTGCCTAGCGGGGGCTACGAGCAGTACTTC.

This clonotype was seen at least ten times. The chain joins TRBV6-2 or TRBV6-3 to TRBJ2-5, with TRBD1 matching 7 bases. Germline-derived CDR1 and CDR2 are MNHEY and SVGEGT. This CDR3 comprises 15 residues. V gave up 5 bases and J gave up 1 base; unmatched junction bases: 7. The CDR3 DNA sequence: TGTGCCAGCAGTCTACAGGGGAGCGGCCAAGAGACCCAGTACTTC. Protein: CASSLQGSGQETQYF.

V and J are TRBV7-3 and TRBJ2-5; D might be TRBD2 (5 bases). V gave up 5 bases and J gave up 5 bases, with 18 bases separating them. The CDR3 has 15 amino acids. Germline V CDR1 and CDR2: SGHTA, FQGTGA. This CDR3 reads CASSPLGSLVETQYF. The CDR3 bases are TGTGCCAGCAGCCCCCTAGGGAGCTTGGTGGAGACCCAGTACTTC. Together with reference TRBV7-3 and TRBJ2-5, the CDR3 gives the full variable domain: GAGVSQTPSNKVTEKGKYVELRCDPISGHTALYWYRQSLGQGPEFLIYFQGTGAADDSGLPNDRFFAVRPEGSVSTLKIQRTERGDSAVYLCASSPLGSLVETQYFGPGTRLLVL.